The 31 T cell receptor beta chains below all came from one sample that was sequenced in a study of blood T cell repertoires in COVID-19. Sequencing used immunoSEQ multiplex PCR; TCRdb keeps in-frame clones, though not all of them. The sample shows about 360,000 clones, about 88% of them seen only once. Sequencing input: peripheral blood. The receptors here all came from a human donor in a cohort sampled during active COVID-19.

Only a few counts were recorded for this clone. DNA of the CDR3: TGTGCCAGTAGTCTCCGGACAGATAGCAATCAGCCCCAGCATTTT. Translating gives CASSLRTDSNQPQHF. The chain links TRBV19 to TRBJ1-5, with a tentative D call TRBD1 (6 bases). Trimming removed 5 bases at V and 0 bases at J, with 11 bases between. The CDR3 runs 15 residues. Germline V lookup: CDR1 LNHDA, CDR2 SQIVND (reference sequence).

This chain's CDR3 is CASSLDAVTNEKLFF. As DNA, the CDR3 is TGTGCCAGCAGCTTAGATGCGGTTACTAATGAAAAACTGTTTTTT. The rearrangement uses TRBV7-3 and TRBJ1-4; no definite D call. The V and J ends lost 2 bases and 2 bases respectively, with 9 bases between them. The CDR3 has 15 residues. CDR1 is SGHTA, CDR2 FQGTGA, per germline.

V and J are TRBV6-1 and TRBJ1-2, with 7 positions matching TRBD1. Germline V gene lookup returns CDR1 MNHNS and CDR2 SASEGT. Trimming cost V 3 bases and J 10 bases; bases outside gene matches: 11. This CDR3 contains 14 residues. CDR3 in amino acids: CASSEDRQGTDYTF. CDR3 coding DNA: TGTGCCAGCAGTGAGGACAGACAGGGCACGGACTACACCTTC.

The chain uses TRBV15 and TRBJ1-2, with TRBD1 identical over 8 bases. Germline assignment: CDR1 LNHNV and CDR2 YYDKDF (reference sequence). This CDR3 has 18 amino acids. V was clipped by 4 bases and J by 3 bases; unmatched bases: 16. In DNA form, the CDR3 reads TGTGCCACCAGCAACCTAAAGGGAAAGACAGGGGACTACTATGGCTACACCTTC. Amino acid sequence: CATSNLKGKTGDYYGYTF.

This CDR3 is CASNDSGNEQFF. The CDR3 DNA reads as TGTGCCAGTAACGACTCGGGCAATGAGCAGTTCTTC. This sequence joins TRBV19 and TRBJ2-1; D is uncertain. The germline V gene has CDR1 LNHDA and CDR2 SQIVND (reference sequence). The V end lost 7 bases, the J end lost 6 bases, and 10 bases lay between the germline ends. This CDR3 is built from 12 residues.

The J gene is TRBJ2-7, the V gene TRBV7-7, with a tentative D call TRBD1 (7 bases). CDR1 and CDR2 (germline): SSHAT, FNYEAQ (reference sequence). The CDR3 has 13 residues. The ends were cut back, 1 base at V and 7 bases at J, with 11 bases in the middle. The CDR3 here is CASSLDRGGEQYF. The CDR3 nucleotides read TGTGCCAGCAGCTTAGACAGGGGAGGAGAGCAGTACTTC.

The V call is TRBV7-3, the J call TRBJ2-2; 13 nucleotides align to TRBD2. This CDR3 region has 18 residues. V shed 6 bases and J 1 base; nucleotides not matched to a gene: 8. Germline V gene sequence: CDR1 SGHTA, CDR2 FQGTGA. CDR3 amino acids: CASSPALAGGENTGELFF. The CDR3 DNA reads as TGTGCCAGCAGTCCCGCACTAGCGGGAGGGGAGAACACCGGGGAGCTGTTTTTT.

V and J are TRBV5-1 and TRBJ1-1; D may be TRBD1 (6 bases). The germline gives CDR1 SGHRS, CDR2 YFSETQ. The V gene lost 6 bases and the J gene lost 4 bases, with 16 bases spanning the gap. This CDR3 is built from 14 residues. CDR3 DNA: TGCGCCAGCACCGCGGGGGGAGGGGGCACTGAAGCTTTCTTT. This codes for CASTAGGGGTEAFF.

The gene calls are TRBV27 and TRBJ1-1, with D possibly TRBD1 on 5 matching bases. In germline, CDR1 is MNHEY, CDR2 SMNVEV (reference sequence). Trimming pared 6 bases from V and 3 bases from J, leaving 17 bases between. The CDR3 has 15 amino acids. CDR3 loop: CASSLRATAYTEAFF. As DNA, the CDR3 is TGTGCCAGCAGCCTAAGGGCGACAGCCTACACTGAAGCTTTCTTT.

CDR3 DNA: TGTGCCAGCAGCCCCTTAGCGGGAGCCAGAGATACGCAGTATTTT. Protein: CASSPLAGARDTQYF. The V gene is TRBV3-1 (or the pseudogene TRBV3-2), the J gene TRBJ2-3; TRBD2 aligns across 9 bases. Germline loops: CDR1 LGHDT, CDR2 YNNKEL (reference sequence). J gave up 5 bases and V 4 bases, and 7 bases lay outside the gene matches. This CDR3 comprises 15 residues.

V is TRBV2 and J is TRBJ2-7, with TRBD1 as a possible D gene (6 bases). Germline V lookup: CDR1 SNHLY, CDR2 FYNNEI. V shed 7 bases and J shed 0 bases, with 13 bases lying between them. The CDR3 runs to 14 residues. CDR3 protein: CASTRGGPSYEQYF. As DNA, the CDR3 is TGTGCCAGCACCAGAGGGGGACCCTCCTACGAGCAGTACTTC. The variable domain in full, completed from reference TRBV2 and TRBJ2-7, reads EPEVTQTPSHQVTQMGQEVILRCVPISNHLYFYWYRQILGQKVEFLVSFYNNEISEKSEIFDDQFSVERPDGSNFTLKIRSTKLEDSAMYFCASTRGGPSYEQYFGPGTRLTVT.

This sequence joins TRBV3-1 (or the pseudogene TRBV3-2) and TRBJ1-4; tentatively, D is TRBD1 (5 bases). Trimming shortened V by 1 base and J by 10 bases, and 22 bases separated the two germline ends. CDR1 LGHDT and CDR2 YNNKEL come from the germline V gene (reference sequence). The CDR3 extends over 17 amino acids. Here the CDR3 reads CASSQGAGLLRGGKLFF. The CDR3, as DNA: TGTGCCAGCAGCCAAGGGGCGGGACTCCTAAGGGGTGGAAAACTGTTTTTT.

V usage is TRBV4-1 and J usage is TRBJ1-1; unclear D gene. From germline, CDR1 is MGHRA and CDR2 YSYEKL. The CDR3 contains 16 residues. V lost 1 base and J 5 bases, leaving 17 bases between the germline ends. The DNA of the CDR3 is TGCGCCAGCAGCCAAGTAACCTTAGGCCAGAGGACTGAAGCTTTCTTT. It translates to CASSQVTLGQRTEAFF.

V is TRBV6-5 and J is TRBJ2-7; the D gene is possibly TRBD1 (5 bases). The germline V and J ends were trimmed by 5 bases and 4 bases, with 15 bases remaining between them. Germline-derived CDR1 and CDR2 are MNHEY and SVGAGI. The CDR3 runs 14 residues. The CDR3 protein is CASSTFRQSYEQYF. DNA for the CDR3: TGTGCCAGCAGTACATTTCGACAGTCATACGAGCAGTACTTC.

The chain combines TRBV19 with TRBJ1-4; 7 nucleotides align to TRBD1. J gave up 5 bases and V 10 bases, and 16 bases lay outside the gene matches. Germline CDR1 is LNHDA and CDR2 is SQIVND (reference sequence). The CDR3 is made up of 16 amino acids. Written as DNA, the CDR3 is TGTGCCACCCAGTCTACCGACGGGACAGACAATGAAAAACTGTTTTTT. Translating gives CATQSTDGTDNEKLFF.

CDR3: CASSSWTGIGEKLFF. The CDR3 DNA reads TGTGCCAGCAGCTCCTGGACAGGAATAGGTGAAAAACTGTTTTTT. The V gene is TRBV5-5, the J gene TRBJ1-4, with TRBD1 matching over 7 bases. The J segment lost 7 bases and the V segment lost 3 bases, leaving 9 bases of the junction unmatched. The CDR3 runs to 15 residues. Germline CDR1 and CDR2: SGHKS and YYEKEE (reference sequence).

DNA for the CDR3: TGTGCCAGCAGCCTGCTAGCGGGAGGAGAGGGTACGCAGTATTTT. The encoded protein is CASSLLAGGEGTQYF. This chain connects TRBV3-1 (or the pseudogene TRBV3-2) to TRBJ2-3, with 11 nucleotides matching TRBD2. CDR3 length: 15 residues. V was pared by 4 bases and J by 8 bases, with 8 bases of the junction left unmatched. CDR1 and CDR2 from the germline V gene are LGHDT and YNNKEL (reference sequence).

The CDR3 coding sequence is TGTGCCAGCAGCCCCGGGACTAGCGGGGGGGCGCAGTATTTT. Protein: CASSPGTSGGAQYF. The chain employs TRBV3-1 (or the pseudogene TRBV3-2) and TRBJ2-3; 16 bases line up with TRBD2. The CDR3 consists of 14 residues. Germline-derived CDR1 and CDR2 are LGHDT and YNNKEL (reference sequence). V shed 4 bases, J shed 10 bases, and the junction held 2 bases outside the gene matches.

The chain recombines TRBV7-9 with TRBJ2-5, with 7 positions matching TRBD1. Germline V gene sequence: CDR1 SEHNR, CDR2 FQNEAQ (reference sequence). Germline trimming cut 1 base from V and 1 base from J; bases unmatched to any gene: 0. This CDR3 has 14 amino acids. The CDR3 region is CASSLGDSQETQYF. The CDR3 DNA follows: TGTGCCAGCAGCTTAGGGGACAGCCAAGAGACCCAGTACTTC.

The chain uses TRBV28 and TRBJ2-7, with 8 bases that match TRBD2. Germline V gives CDR1 MDHEN, CDR2 SYDVKM. This CDR3 contains 15 residues. Trimming cost V 4 bases and J 6 bases; bases outside gene matches: 11. CDR3 loop: CASSSAPGLVSEQYF. CDR3 coding DNA: TGTGCCAGCAGTTCGGCCCCGGGACTAGTTTCCGAGCAGTACTTC.

V usage is TRBV6-1 and J usage is TRBJ2-7; D not certain. There are 13 residues in the CDR3. Germline V gene data show CDR1 as MNHNS and CDR2 as SASEGT. Trimming pared 2 bases from V and 6 bases from J, leaving 11 bases between. CDR3 DNA sequence: TGTGCCAGCAGTGAATTTGGCATCGTCGAGCAGTACTTC. Its protein is CASSEFGIVEQYF.

This chain joins TRBV19 and TRBJ2-7, with D perhaps TRBD2 (6 bases). The CDR3 has 13 residues. The V gene lost 7 bases and the J gene lost 5 bases, with 15 bases spanning the gap. Per the germline V gene, CDR1 is LNHDA and CDR2 is SQIVND (reference sequence). CDR3 nucleotide sequence: TGTGCCAGTAACGGGGGACGGGGTAACGAGCAGTACTTC. This encodes CASNGGRGNEQYF. The complete variable domain, with remaining parts taken from reference TRBV19 and TRBJ2-7, reads DGGITQSPKYLFRKEGQNVTLSCEQNLNHDAMYWYRQDPGQGLRLIYYSQIVNDFQKGDIAEGYSVSREKKESFPLTVTSAQKNPTAFYLCASNGGRGNEQYFGPGTRLTVT.

V usage is TRBV2 and J usage is TRBJ2-1; 7 bases are shared with TRBD2. This CDR3 is 18 amino acids long. Germline V lookup: CDR1 SNHLY, CDR2 FYNNEI. The V and J ends lost 4 bases and 8 bases, in that order; junction bases with no gene match: 20. The CDR3 loop reads CASSGLLARGRASDEQFF. The CDR3 DNA follows: TGTGCCAGCAGTGGTCTGCTGGCTCGGGGGAGGGCCTCGGATGAGCAGTTCTTC.

In DNA form, the CDR3 reads TGTGCCAGCAGCGTACAGGACAGGGATAATTCACCCCTCCACTTT. Translation: CASSVQDRDNSPLHF. The chain is built from TRBV9 and TRBJ1-6; 8 bases line up with TRBD1. This CDR3 has 15 amino acids. CDR1 SGDLS and CDR2 YYNGEE come from the germline V gene. V lost 1 base, J lost 5 bases, and 2 bases stayed unmatched.

This clone was detected only a few times. The V and J genes are TRBV2 and TRBJ1-2, with D uncertain. This CDR3 comprises 14 residues. The V gene's germline CDR1 is SNHLY and CDR2 FYNNEI. V was cut by 5 bases and J by 0 bases, with 10 bases left in between. CDR3 amino acids: CASSSHSANYGYTF. CDR3 coding DNA: TGTGCCAGCAGTTCCCACTCGGCTAACTATGGCTACACCTTC.

J is TRBJ1-2 and V is TRBV19; D perhaps matches TRBD1 (6 bases). Germline values: CDR1 LNHDA, CDR2 SQIVND (reference sequence). CDR3 length equals 13 residues. Deletions cut 5 bases from V and 8 bases from J, with 15 bases between. The CDR3 loop reads CASSWTALGGYTF. Written as DNA, the CDR3 is TGTGCCAGTAGTTGGACAGCCCTAGGAGGCTACACCTTC.

The chain carries TRBV11-2 and TRBJ2-3, with 12 bases matching TRBD2. Germline V lookup: CDR1 SGHAT, CDR2 FQNNGV. The junction had 4 bases not matched to a gene; V was cut back by 5 bases and J by 4 bases. The CDR3 is 15 amino acids. The chain's CDR3 is CASSPGLAGADTQYF. The CDR3 bases are TGTGCCAGCAGCCCGGGACTAGCGGGTGCAGATACGCAGTATTTT.

With respect to this clone: The junction does not match germline at one end; this may be a read error. The chain is built from TRBV2 and TRBJ1-2; D is unclear. Germline-derived CDR1 and CDR2 are SNHLY and FYNNEI. The CDR3 runs 12 residues. The CDR3 DNA follows: TGTGCCAGCACCGTATCCAACTTTGGCTACACCTTC. Its translation: CASTVSNFGYTF.

Of note for this clone: An end of the junction does not agree with germline; a read error may underlie this. The chain is built from TRBV24-1 and TRBJ2-2, with no clear D. Germline CDR1 reads KGHDR; CDR2 reads SFDVKD. The CDR3 totals 12 residues. The CDR3 protein is CVTSDRPGELFF. CDR3 bases: TGTGTCACCAGTGATCGTCCCGGGGAGCTGTTTTTT.

The genes are TRBV27 and TRBJ2-3; D is perhaps TRBD2 (5 bases). This CDR3 contains 15 residues. From germline, CDR1 is MNHEY and CDR2 SMNVEV (reference sequence). V lost 3 bases and J 5 bases, leaving 15 bases between the germline ends. DNA for the CDR3: TGTGCCAGCAGTTTTGGGAAACGGAGCGGAGATACGCAGTATTTT. It encodes CASSFGKRSGDTQYF.

This chain connects TRBV2 to TRBJ2-4; possible D gene TRBD2, 5 bases. The CDR3 covers 11 residues. Germline loops: CDR1 SNHLY, CDR2 FYNNEI. Between the trimmed V and J ends, which lost 4 bases and 10 bases, there was a span of 8 bases. The DNA for the CDR3 is TGTGCCAGCAGTGCGGGATTGATTCAGTACTTC. This codes for CASSAGLIQYF.